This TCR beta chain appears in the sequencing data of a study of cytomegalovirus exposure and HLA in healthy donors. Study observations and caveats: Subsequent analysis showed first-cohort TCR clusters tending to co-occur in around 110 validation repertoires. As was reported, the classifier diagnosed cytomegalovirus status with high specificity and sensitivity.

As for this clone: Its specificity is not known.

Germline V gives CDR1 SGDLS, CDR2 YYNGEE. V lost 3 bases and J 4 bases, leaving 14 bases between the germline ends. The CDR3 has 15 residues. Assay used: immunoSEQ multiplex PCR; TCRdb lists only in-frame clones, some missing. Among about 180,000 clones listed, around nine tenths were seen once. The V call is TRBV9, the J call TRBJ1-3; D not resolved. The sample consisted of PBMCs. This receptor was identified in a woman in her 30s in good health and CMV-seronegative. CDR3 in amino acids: CASSDGGGFGNTIYF. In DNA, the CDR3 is TGTGCCAGCAGCGATGGTGGAGGGTTCGGAAACACCATATATTTT.